This T cell receptor (beta chain) is drawn from a study of CD8 T cells in ankylosing spondylitis. Study-level points and caveats: Reactive arthritis synovial fluid and blood previously showed some of these motif variants. In peripheral blood, disease-linked CD8+ clones occurred at relatively low frequencies.

The V end lost 3 bases, the J end lost 0 bases, and 24 bases lay between the germline ends. The CDR3 runs 20 residues. Points on this clonotype: The antigen is undetermined.

For TCR beta, libraries came from quantitative 5'-RACE with molecular barcodes. TCRdb reanalysed the 5' RACE reads using MiXCR and keeps one entry per CDR3 protein. This table holds about 160,000 distinct CDR3 sequences, approximately 20% found once. The sequenced material came from blood, either unsorted or a sorted T cell fraction (not recorded which). The chain has TRBV12-3 or TRBV12-4 and TRBJ2-1; D is unresolved. The origin of this receptor is a male donor with ankylosing spondylitis or in good health (not recorded which). In nucleotides, the CDR3 is TGTGCCAGCAGTTTGGGAAGAGTCGTCACTTTCGCTAGCTCCTACAATGAGCAGTTCTTC. Translation: CASSLGRVVTFASSYNEQFF.